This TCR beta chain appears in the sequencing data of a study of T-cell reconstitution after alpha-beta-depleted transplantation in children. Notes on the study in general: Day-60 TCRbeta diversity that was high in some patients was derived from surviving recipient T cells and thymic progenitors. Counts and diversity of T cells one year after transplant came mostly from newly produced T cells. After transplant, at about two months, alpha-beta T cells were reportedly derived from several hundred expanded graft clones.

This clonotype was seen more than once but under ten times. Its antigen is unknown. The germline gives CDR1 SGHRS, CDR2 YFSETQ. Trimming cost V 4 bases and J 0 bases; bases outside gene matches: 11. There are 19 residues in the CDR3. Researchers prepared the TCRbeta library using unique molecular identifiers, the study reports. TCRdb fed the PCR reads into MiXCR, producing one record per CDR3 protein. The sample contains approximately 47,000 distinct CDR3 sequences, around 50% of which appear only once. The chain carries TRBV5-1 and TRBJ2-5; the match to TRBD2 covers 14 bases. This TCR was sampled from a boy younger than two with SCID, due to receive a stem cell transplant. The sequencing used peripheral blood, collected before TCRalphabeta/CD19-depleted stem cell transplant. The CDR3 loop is CASSPRGLAGDQHQETQYF. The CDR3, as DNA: TGCGCCAGCAGCCCTCGGGGACTAGCGGGGGACCAACACCAAGAGACCCAGTACTTC.